The TCR beta chain described here comes from a study of monozygotic twins with cystic fibrosis (dated by TCRdb to about 2021). As for the study more broadly: Barcoded libraries were prepared with roughly 16 PCR cycles from 2.5 to 3 micrograms of fragmented DNA. To gauge how much genetics shapes V and J gene usage, the researchers compared TCR beta repertoires both within and across 16 monozygotic twin pairs who have cystic fibrosis. Made up mostly of children and adolescents, the cohort included ten female and six male twin pairs ranging in age from about 2.0 to 36.4 years, with a median of around 9 years. Twins were ranked among roughly 970 cohort participants for weight-for-height and FEVPerc (FEV1 disease centile) at the day of blood sampling. Data for three of the twin pairs had already been reported earlier in a different context.

TCR beta CDR3 regions were amplified by multiplex PCR using the immunoSEQ immune profiling system, following the manufacturer's instructions. An Illumina NextSeq system was used for sequencing. Per the authors' processing: The immunoSEQ Analyzer platform handled processing of the sequence data, and clonality was calculated by taking the square root of Simpson's index of productive rearrangements. V and J usage similarity was measured by Jensen-Shannon distance, and CDR3 generation probabilities were computed with OLGA. The researchers looked up shared CDR3 sequences in the immuneACCESS database (August 2020) and in VDJdb (December 2020). TCRdb re-hosts the immuneACCESS table, in-frame sequences only. Its copies lack some clones; in the studies checked, an unresolved V gene accounts for under half of them, and the cause for the rest is not known. D and trimming come from the DNA, and the V and J calls and clone size come from that table. In this sample the table shows about 23,000 clones, roughly 97% of which occur a single time. The leading ten clones occupy around 0.15% of the sample.

The twin pairs came from the European Cystic Fibrosis Twin and Sibling Study Cohort, a cohort that recruited patients from roughly 160 CF clinics across 14 European countries. Zygosity and CFTR genotype were verified in-house, and zygosity was tested by multiplex PCR of nine short tandem repeat loci. Each twin gave a peripheral blood sample, and clinical parameters were documented on that same day of blood sampling. Phenol/chloroform extraction was used to isolate genomic DNA from peripheral blood cells, and the DNA was then kept in TE buffer at 4 degrees C. What the work shows at the level of the full study, not this receptor alone: Simpson clonality was generally low (median approximately 0.009), suggesting a naive-dominated repertoire, with higher clonality in the most severely affected patients. The cohort was small, and the number of shared CDR3s showed no association with age, concordance or disease severity. Nucleotide-identical clonotype sharing was significantly higher within monozygotic CF twin pairs than between unrelated CF individuals (P = 0.000026, Mann-Whitney). V gene usage was most similar to the co-twin for 13 of 16 pairs, and J usage for 8 of 16 pairs, suggesting genetic constraints.

Worth noting for this clone: The antigen this receptor binds is unknown. No qualities accompany the bases; no much larger clone lies one base away.

The sequenced material came from blood. The receptor comes from a girl aged 10 to 17 with cystic fibrosis.

The CDR3 protein is CSVEVGLGGEQYV. The bases are TGCAGCGTTGAAGTGGGTCTTGGTGGCGAGCAGTACGTC. Rearrangement joined TRBV29-1 to TRBJ2-7; no confident D gene assignment can be made. The germline ends are 13 bases apart after V is trimmed by 1 base and J by 6 bases. Via the germline V gene, CDR1 is SQVTM and CDR2 ANQGSEA. The CDR3 contains 13 residues, cysteine and valine counted. This entry keeps only the CDR3 DNA: 39 bases, framed from base 1.